This TCR beta chain emerged from a study of blood T cells in healthy people across ages. V lost 3 bases and J lost 13; bases outside the gene matches: 5. Germline CDR1 reads WSHSY; CDR2 reads SAAADI. This CDR3 has 12 amino acids. A second PCR, run for roughly 7 to 11 cycles, used a sample-barcoded 5' primer plus a J-beta primer mix. TCRdb re-analysed the 5' RACE reads in MiXCR, keeping a single row per CDR3 protein. Of about a million distinct CDR3 sequences listed, about 51% are singletons. The chain combines TRBV10-2 with TRBJ2-4, with 8 bases matching TRBD2. Sequencing was carried out using blood. This clonotype originated in a woman in her sixties in good health. The CDR3 loop reads CASSESGGGQYF. The CDR3 DNA follows: TGCGCCAGCAGTGAAAGCGGGGGAGGGCAGTACTTC.